These 17 T cell receptor beta chains came from one sample sequenced in a study of regulatory T cells in long-lasting Graves disease (dated by TCRdb to the early 2020s). The library was made by multiplex PCR. The listed sequencing device is Illumina HiSeq 4000. CDR3 regions were amplified by Arm-PCR with iRepertoire HTBI primers to construct TCR beta libraries. TCRdb applied fastp at Q25 and MiXCR to the public reads, then kept only in-frame beta chains. Each entry is one CDR3 protein sequence, shown with its most common DNA and genes. This sample holds approximately 500,000 distinct CDR3 sequences; roughly 21% were observed only once. The top ten constitute 7% to 9% of the sample. The time point label on this specimen signifies: persistent/refractory GD, antithyroid drugs over 5 years with positive TRAb. For both TCR sequencing and RNA sequencing, RNA was extracted from PBMCs in TRIzol. Sequencing was performed on peripheral blood mononuclear cells (PBMCs), taken when the disease was refractory, from a patient treated with antithyroid drugs. The receptors derive from a female donor with Graves disease.

This clonotype was seen many times. The genes are TRBV7-8 and TRBJ2-7; 7 bases agree with TRBD1. CDR1 and CDR2 (germline): SGHVS, FQNEAQ. The V segment lost 4 bases and the J segment 3 bases; nucleotides outside the gene matches: 6. The CDR3 sequence is 14 residues long. The CDR3 region is CASSSGTERYEQYF. Here the CDR3 DNA reads TGTGCCAGCAGCTCCGGGACAGAACGCTACGAGCAGTACTTC. Full variable domain (missing parts from reference TRBV7-8 and TRBJ2-7): GAGVSQSPRYKVAKRGQDVALRCDPISGHVSLFWYQQALGQGPEFLTYFQNEAQLDKSGLPSDRFFAERPEGSVSTLKIQRTQQEDSAVYLCASSSGTERYEQYFGPGTRLTVT.

This clonotype was detected ten times or more. This sequence joins TRBV12-3 or TRBV12-4 and TRBJ2-5; 7 bases match TRBD2. V shed 5 bases and J 5 bases; nucleotides not matched to a gene: 2. The CDR3 consists of 12 residues. In nucleotides, the CDR3 is TGTGCCAGCAGTAGGGGAGGGGAGACCCAGTACTTC. Residues: CASSRGGETQYF.

This clonotype has just a few counts. The chain links TRBV7-9 to TRBJ1-2; D is unclear. This CDR3 is built from 18 residues. Looked up from germline, CDR1 is SEHNR and CDR2 is FQNEAQ (reference sequence). Between the trimmed V and J ends, which lost 1 base and 1 base, there was a span of 19 bases. The CDR3 DNA reads as TGTGCCAGCAGCTTAGTCAACTCGGGTTTGGGCGGTAACTATGGCTACACCTTC. Residues: CASSLVNSGLGGNYGYTF.

The chain recombines TRBV6-1 with TRBJ1-2; 7 nucleotides agree with TRBD1. Per the germline V gene, CDR1 is MNHNS and CDR2 is SASEGT. The ends lost 11 bases at V and 4 bases at J; junction bases unmatched: 7. This CDR3 region has 12 residues. CDR3 in DNA: TGTGCCGCTATGGCAGGGGGCTATGGCTACACCTTC. Protein sequence: CAAMAGGYGYTF.

The V and J genes are TRBV20-1 and TRBJ1-2, with D uncertain. The V end was cut by 0 bases, the J end by 0 bases, with 23 bases between. Germline loops: CDR1 DFQATT, CDR2 SNEGSKA (reference sequence). This CDR3 is 19 amino acids long. As DNA, the CDR3 is TGCAGTGCTAGAGATCACTCGCGGACCAAGAGAGTAGCTAACTATGGCTACACCTTC. This encodes CSARDHSRTKRVANYGYTF.

This clonotype was seen many times. The rearrangement links TRBV10-3 to TRBJ1-1; 8 bases fit TRBD1. The J segment lost 1 base and the V segment lost 2 bases, leaving 0 bases of the junction unmatched. Germline V lookup: CDR1 ENHRY, CDR2 SYGVKD. This CDR3 comprises 14 residues. The CDR3 is CAISEGQGNTEAFF. CDR3 DNA sequence: TGTGCCATCAGTGAGGGACAGGGGAACACTGAAGCTTTCTTT.

At least ten counts were recorded for this clonotype. This chain links TRBV7-9 with TRBJ2-5; 7 nucleotides align to TRBD1. Germline CDR1 reads SEHNR; CDR2 reads FQNEAQ (reference sequence). J gave up 3 bases and V 4 bases, and 11 bases lay outside the gene matches. The CDR3 length is 16 residues. The CDR3, as DNA: TGTGCCAGCAGCTACTCACAGGGGTGGGGTAAAGAGACCCAGTACTTC. Translation: CASSYSQGWGKETQYF.

The sample holds a few counts of this clonotype. The chain carries TRBV29-1 and TRBJ1-4; TRBD1 agrees at 10 bases. V was clipped by 6 bases and J by 6 bases; unmatched bases: 7. The CDR3 spans 14 residues. The germline CDR1 and CDR2 sequences are SQVTM and ANQGSEA. CDR3 residues: CSVEDRGKDEKLFF. In nucleotides, the CDR3 is TGCAGCGTGGAGGACAGGGGGAAAGATGAAAAACTGTTTTTT.

This clonotype was seen many times. The chain uses TRBV28 and TRBJ1-1, with D possibly being TRBD1 (5 bases). Deletions cut 6 bases from V and 8 bases from J, with 16 bases between. Germline assignment: CDR1 MDHEN and CDR2 SYDVKM. The CDR3 is 13 amino acids. CDR3 loop: CASRNRGPSEAFF. CDR3 bases: TGTGCCAGCAGGAACCGGGGCCCCTCAGAAGCTTTCTTT. Using reference TRBV28 and TRBJ1-1 for the parts outside the CDR3, the full variable domain is DVKVTQSSRYLVKRTGEKVFLECVQDMDHENMFWYRQDPGLGLRLIYFSYDVKMKEKGDIPEGYSVSREKKERFSLILESASTNQTSMYLCASRNRGPSEAFFGQGTRLTVV.

This clonotype was detected ten times or more. The gene calls are TRBV27 and TRBJ1-2, with D possibly TRBD1 on 6 matching bases. CDR1 is MNHEY, CDR2 SMNVEV, per germline (reference sequence). With 2 bases removed from V and 8 bases from J, the gap between germline ends came to 12 bases. This CDR3 comprises 13 residues. For the CDR3, the DNA is TGTGCCAGCAGTTTAATATGGGGGCAAGGCTACACCTTC. It codes for CASSLIWGQGYTF.

CDR3 DNA: TGTGCCAGCAGTTTTTGGACGACGGACTCTGGAAACACCATATATTTT. Translation: CASSFWTTDSGNTIYF. The chain couples TRBV12-3 or TRBV12-4 to TRBJ1-3; D call uncertain. The CDR3 consists of 16 residues. The V end was cut by 3 bases, the J end by 0 bases, with 12 bases between.

The CDR3 DNA is TGTGCCAGCAGCTCCTCCGGGACAGGGGTCAATTCACCCCTCCACTTT. As protein: CASSSSGTGVNSPLHF. This chain connects TRBV5-6 to TRBJ1-6, with 10 nucleotides matching TRBD1. V lost 3 bases, J lost 7 bases, and 7 bases stayed unmatched. The germline V gene encodes CDR1 SGHDT and CDR2 YYEEEE. This CDR3 spans 16 amino acids.

This clonotype was detected ten times or more. CDR3 sequence reads: CASSWGGVTEAFF. The CDR3 DNA follows: TGTGCCAGCAGTTGGGGGGGGGTCACTGAAGCTTTCTTT. The chain employs TRBV12-3 or TRBV12-4 and TRBJ1-1; D may be TRBD1 (5 bases). V lost 4 bases and J lost 4, with 10 bases in between. CDR3 length equals 13 residues.

About this clonotype itself: A read error may explain this, as a much larger clone is one base away. The chain uses TRBV28 and TRBJ1-5; TRBD1 matches 7 bases. This CDR3 is built from 14 residues. CDR1 and CDR2 from the germline V gene are MDHEN and SYDVKM. The CDR3 DNA reads as TGTGCCAGCAGTTACAGGGGACTTTTAGGGCCCAAGCATTTT. Translating gives CASSYRGLLGPKHF. Full variable domain (outside the CDR3, taken from reference TRBV28 and TRBJ1-5): DVKVTQSSRYLVKRTGEKVFLECVQDMDHENMFWYRQDPGLGLRLIYFSYDVKMKEKGDIPEGYSVSREKKERFSLILESASTNQTSMYLCASSYRGLLGPKHFGDGTRLSIL.

This clonotype occurred many times. The V call is TRBV7-9, the J call TRBJ2-5; D may be TRBD2 (6 bases). The CDR3 is 16 amino acids. Between the trimmed V and J ends, which lost 5 bases and 0 bases, there was a span of 16 bases. Germline V lookup: CDR1 SEHNR, CDR2 FQNEAQ (reference sequence). CDR3 sequence (DNA): TGTGCCAGCAGCCCCCCCGGCAGGGACTACCAAGAGACCCAGTACTTC. It is translated as CASSPPGRDYQETQYF.

This clonotype was observed once. The chain recombines TRBV20-1 with TRBJ1-2; 7 nucleotides align to TRBD1. Germline loops: CDR1 DFQATT, CDR2 SNEGSKA (reference sequence). The length of the CDR3 is 14 residues. Germline trimming cut 0 bases from V and 8 bases from J; bases unmatched to any gene: 9. CDR3 in amino acids: CSARDKGADGGYTF. CDR3 nucleotide sequence: TGCAGTGCTAGAGATAAGGGGGCGGATGGAGGCTACACCTTC.

The V and J genes are TRBV3-1 and TRBJ1-5; tentatively, D is TRBD1 (5 bases). Germline V lookup: CDR1 LGHDT, CDR2 YNNKEL (reference sequence). The CDR3 is 17 amino acids. V was cut by 0 bases and J by 5 bases, with 17 bases left in between. The CDR3 DNA reads TGTGCCAGCAGCCAAGATCTATACGGGGGGGTGGATCAGCCCCAGCATTTT. Protein: CASSQDLYGGVDQPQHF.